This T cell receptor beta chain appears in the sequencing data of a study of CD8 T cells in Susac syndrome. The V end was cut by 5 bases, the J end by 8 bases, with 24 bases between. There are 15 residues in the CDR3. CDR1 is GTSNPN, CDR2 SVGIG, per germline (reference sequence). TCR beta sequencing covered blood CD8+ and CD4+ T cells. TEMRA cells underwent FACS enrichment and CD8+ and CD4+ T cells underwent negative isolation. Random hexamers were used to reverse transcribe the RNA input (about 0.45 to 1 ug). immunoSEQ multiplex PCR amplified TCR beta CDR3 across 54 Vbeta, 13 Jbeta. MiXCR, applied by TCRdb to the immunoSEQ multiplex PCR reads, yields one record per CDR3 protein. Found here are roughly 150,000 distinct CDR3 sequences, approximately 94% of them singletons; the top ten hold about 0.089%.

The specimen sequenced was CD4+ T cells from PBMCs. The chain links TRBV30 to TRBJ1-2; D possibly corresponds to TRBD1 (5 bases). The receptor's source is a human donor with multiple sclerosis. The CDR3 region has the DNA TGTGCCTGGGGGGCGAGGGCGGACGTTCGGGGGGGCTACACCTTC. Its protein is CAWGARADVRGGYTF.